This TCR beta chain stems from a study of blood T cells in healthy people across ages. Findings and limits, study-wide: A roughly linear fall in TCR beta diversity per million T cells was seen with increasing age. Naive and antigen-experienced cells were not separated, limiting conclusive comparison. It was the long-lived donors that had more naive CD4+ cells and higher diversity than aged donors.

PCR was performed a second time for roughly 7 to 12 cycles using a sample-barcoded 5' primer and a J-beta primer mix. Each cDNA molecule, via a template-switch adaptor with 12 random nucleotides, was tagged. A single record per CDR3 protein comes from TCRdb applying MiXCR to the 5' RACE reads. The table has approximately 810,000 distinct CDR3 sequences, more than 25% seen once. CDR3 length: 17 amino acids. Trimming took 6 bases from V and 5 from J; bases not matched to a gene: 17. Germline V gene sequence: CDR1 MNHNS, CDR2 SASEGT. At least ten counts were recorded for this clonotype. The antigen is not known.

Sequences were obtained from blood. The genes are TRBV6-1 and TRBJ2-7; 9 nucleotides agree with TRBD2. The sequence derives from a woman of 80 years or more in good health. CDR3 sequence (DNA): TGTGCCAGCAGACCCGAGGGCATTGCGGGGGGGCGACACGAGCAGTACTTC. Its translation: CASRPEGIAGGRHEQYF.